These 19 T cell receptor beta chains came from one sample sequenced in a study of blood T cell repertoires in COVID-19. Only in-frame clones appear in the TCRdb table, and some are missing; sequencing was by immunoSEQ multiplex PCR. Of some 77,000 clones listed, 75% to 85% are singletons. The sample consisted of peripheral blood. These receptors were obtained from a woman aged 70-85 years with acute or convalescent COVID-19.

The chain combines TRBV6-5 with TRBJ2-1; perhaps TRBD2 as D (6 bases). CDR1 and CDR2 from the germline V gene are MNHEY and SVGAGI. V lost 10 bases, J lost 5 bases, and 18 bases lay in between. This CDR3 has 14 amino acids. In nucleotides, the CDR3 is TGTGCCACCTGCCGGGACTCAAGACACAATGAGCAGTTCTTC. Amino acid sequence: CATCRDSRHNEQFF.

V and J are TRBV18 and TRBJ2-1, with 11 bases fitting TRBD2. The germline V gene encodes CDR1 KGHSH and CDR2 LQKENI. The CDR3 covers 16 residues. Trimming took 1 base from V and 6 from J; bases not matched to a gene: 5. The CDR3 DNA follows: TGTGCCAGCTCACCACGGATAGCGGGAGGGCCCAATGAGCAGTTCTTC. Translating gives CASSPRIAGGPNEQFF.

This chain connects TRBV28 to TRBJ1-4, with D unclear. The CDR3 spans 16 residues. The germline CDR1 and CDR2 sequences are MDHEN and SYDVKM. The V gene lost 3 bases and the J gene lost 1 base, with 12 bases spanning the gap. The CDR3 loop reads CASSLVRLGTNEKLFF. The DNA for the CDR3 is TGTGCCAGCAGTTTGGTCAGGTTAGGAACTAATGAAAAACTGTTTTTT.

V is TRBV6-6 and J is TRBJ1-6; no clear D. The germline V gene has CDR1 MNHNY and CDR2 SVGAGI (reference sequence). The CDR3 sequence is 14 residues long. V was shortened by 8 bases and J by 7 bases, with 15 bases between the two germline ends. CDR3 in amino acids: CASCFQAPNSPLHF. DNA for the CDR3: TGTGCCAGCTGCTTCCAGGCGCCGAATTCACCCCTCCACTTT.

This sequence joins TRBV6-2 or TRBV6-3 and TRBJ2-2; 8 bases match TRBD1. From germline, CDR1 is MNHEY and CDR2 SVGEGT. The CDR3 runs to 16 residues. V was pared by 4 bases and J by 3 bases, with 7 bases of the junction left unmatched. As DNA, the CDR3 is TGTGCCAGCAGTTCCTATGGACAGGGTGACACCGGGGAGCTGTTTTTT. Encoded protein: CASSSYGQGDTGELFF.

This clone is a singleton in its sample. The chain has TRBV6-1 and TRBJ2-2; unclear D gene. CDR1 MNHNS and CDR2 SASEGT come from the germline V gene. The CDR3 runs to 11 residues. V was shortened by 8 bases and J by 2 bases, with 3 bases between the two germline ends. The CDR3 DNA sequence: TGTGCCAGCCTTAACACCGGGGAGCTGTTTTTT. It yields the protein CASLNTGELFF.

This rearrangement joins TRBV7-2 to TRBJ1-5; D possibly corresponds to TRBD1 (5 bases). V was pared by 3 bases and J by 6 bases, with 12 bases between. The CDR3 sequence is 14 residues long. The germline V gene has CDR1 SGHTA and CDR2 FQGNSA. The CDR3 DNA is TGTGCCAGCAGCTTGCAGGGTGTCGGTCAGCCCCAGCATTTT. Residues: CASSLQGVGQPQHF.

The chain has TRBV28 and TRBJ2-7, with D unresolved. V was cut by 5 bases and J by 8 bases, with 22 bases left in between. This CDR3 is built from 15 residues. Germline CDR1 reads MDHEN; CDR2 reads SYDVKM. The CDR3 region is CASSPVSPARVQQYF. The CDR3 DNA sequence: TGTGCCAGCAGTCCCGTAAGCCCCGCCCGTGTGCAGCAGTACTTC.

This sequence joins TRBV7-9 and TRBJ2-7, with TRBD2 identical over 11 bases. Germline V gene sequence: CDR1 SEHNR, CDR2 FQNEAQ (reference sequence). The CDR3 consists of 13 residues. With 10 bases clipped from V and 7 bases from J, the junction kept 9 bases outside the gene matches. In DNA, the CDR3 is TGTGCCATCCTAACTAGCGGGAGTCGGGAGCAGTACTTC. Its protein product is CAILTSGSREQYF.

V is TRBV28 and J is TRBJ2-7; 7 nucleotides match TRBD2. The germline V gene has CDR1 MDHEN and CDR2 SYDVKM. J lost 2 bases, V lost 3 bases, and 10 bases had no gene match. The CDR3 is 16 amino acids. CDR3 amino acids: CASSFHLAGLTYEQYF. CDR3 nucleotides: TGTGCCAGCAGTTTTCATTTAGCGGGCCTTACCTACGAGCAGTACTTC.

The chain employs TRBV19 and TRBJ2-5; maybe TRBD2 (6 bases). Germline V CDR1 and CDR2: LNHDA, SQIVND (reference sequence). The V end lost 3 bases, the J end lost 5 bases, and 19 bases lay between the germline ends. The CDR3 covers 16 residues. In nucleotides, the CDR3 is TGTGCCAGTAGTATGGGACTTAATAGGTTTAGTGAGACCCAGTACTTC. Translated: CASSMGLNRFSETQYF. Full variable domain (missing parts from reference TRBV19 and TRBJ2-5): DGGITQSPKYLFRKEGQNVTLSCEQNLNHDAMYWYRQDPGQGLRLIYYSQIVNDFQKGDIAEGYSVSREKKESFPLTVTSAQKNPTAFYLCASSMGLNRFSETQYFGPGTRLLVL.

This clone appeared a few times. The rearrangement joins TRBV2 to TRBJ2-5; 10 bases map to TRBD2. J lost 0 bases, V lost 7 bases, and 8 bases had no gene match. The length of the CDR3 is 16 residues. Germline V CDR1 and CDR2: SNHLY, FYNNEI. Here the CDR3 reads CASKLWTSGDQETQYF. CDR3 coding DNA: TGTGCCAGCAAACTATGGACTAGCGGAGACCAAGAGACCCAGTACTTC. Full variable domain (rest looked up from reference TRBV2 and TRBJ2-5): EPEVTQTPSHQVTQMGQEVILRCVPISNHLYFYWYRQILGQKVEFLVSFYNNEISEKSEIFDDQFSVERPDGSNFTLKIRSTKLEDSAMYFCASKLWTSGDQETQYFGPGTRLLVL.

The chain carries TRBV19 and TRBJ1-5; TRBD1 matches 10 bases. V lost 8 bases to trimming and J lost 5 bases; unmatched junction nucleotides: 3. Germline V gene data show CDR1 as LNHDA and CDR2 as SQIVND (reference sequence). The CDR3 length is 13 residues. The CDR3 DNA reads TGTGCCAGTCGGGACAGGGGTTATCAGCCCCAGCATTTT. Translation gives CASRDRGYQPQHF.

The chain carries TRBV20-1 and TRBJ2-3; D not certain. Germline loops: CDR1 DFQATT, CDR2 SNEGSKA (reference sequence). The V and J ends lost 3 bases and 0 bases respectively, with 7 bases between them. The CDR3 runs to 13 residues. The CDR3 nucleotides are TGCAGTGCTAGTCGTTCTAGCACAGATACGCAGTATTTT. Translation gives CSASRSSTDTQYF.

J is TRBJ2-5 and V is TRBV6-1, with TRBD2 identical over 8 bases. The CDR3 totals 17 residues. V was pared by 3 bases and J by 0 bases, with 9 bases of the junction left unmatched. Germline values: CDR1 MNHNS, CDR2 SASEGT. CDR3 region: CASSDGTRGRYQETQYF. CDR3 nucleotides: TGTGCCAGCAGTGATGGGACTAGGGGCAGGTACCAAGAGACCCAGTACTTC.

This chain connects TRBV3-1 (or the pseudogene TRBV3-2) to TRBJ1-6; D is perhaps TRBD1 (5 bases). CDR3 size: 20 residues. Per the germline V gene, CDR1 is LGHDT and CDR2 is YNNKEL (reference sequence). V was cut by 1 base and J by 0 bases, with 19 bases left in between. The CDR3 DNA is TGTGCCAGCAGCCAAGGAAACCTATTCTGGGGGGGCTCCTATAATTCACCCCTCCACTTT. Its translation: CASSQGNLFWGGSYNSPLHF.

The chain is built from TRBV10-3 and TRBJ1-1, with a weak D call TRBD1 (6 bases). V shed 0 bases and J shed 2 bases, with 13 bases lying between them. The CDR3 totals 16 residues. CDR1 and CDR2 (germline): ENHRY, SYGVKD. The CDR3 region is CAISESRGTKNTEAFF. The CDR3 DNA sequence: TGTGCCATCAGTGAGTCGCGGGGGACAAAAAACACTGAAGCTTTCTTT.

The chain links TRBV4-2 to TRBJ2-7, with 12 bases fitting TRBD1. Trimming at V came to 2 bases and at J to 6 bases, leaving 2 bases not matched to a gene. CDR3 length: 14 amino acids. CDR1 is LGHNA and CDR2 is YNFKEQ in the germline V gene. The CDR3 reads CASSQWDRGPEQYF. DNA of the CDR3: TGTGCCAGCAGCCAATGGGACAGGGGGCCCGAGCAGTACTTC.

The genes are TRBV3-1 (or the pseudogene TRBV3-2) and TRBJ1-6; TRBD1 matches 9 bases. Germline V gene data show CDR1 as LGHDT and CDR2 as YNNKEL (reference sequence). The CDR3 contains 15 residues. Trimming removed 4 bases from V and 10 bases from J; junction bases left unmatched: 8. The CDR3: CASSPPGQGLSPLHF. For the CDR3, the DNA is TGTGCCAGCAGCCCCCCGGGACAGGGTTTATCACCCCTCCACTTT.